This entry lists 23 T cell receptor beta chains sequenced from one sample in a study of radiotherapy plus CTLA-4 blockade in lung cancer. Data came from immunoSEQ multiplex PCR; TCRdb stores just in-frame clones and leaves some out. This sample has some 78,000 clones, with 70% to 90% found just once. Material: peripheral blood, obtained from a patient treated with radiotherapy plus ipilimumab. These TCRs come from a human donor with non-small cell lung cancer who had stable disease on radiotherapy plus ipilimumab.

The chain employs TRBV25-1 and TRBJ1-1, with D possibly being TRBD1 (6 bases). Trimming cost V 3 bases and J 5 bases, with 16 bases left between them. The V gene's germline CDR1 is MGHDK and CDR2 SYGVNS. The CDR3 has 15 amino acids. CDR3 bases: TGTGCCAGCAGTGACAGGGGTAACAAAGGGACTGAAGCTTTCTTT. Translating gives CASSDRGNKGTEAFF. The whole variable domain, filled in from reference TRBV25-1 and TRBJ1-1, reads EADIYQTPRYLVIGTGKKITLECSQTMGHDKMYWYQQDPGMELHLIHYSYGVNSTEKGDLSSESTVSRIRTEHFPLTLESARPSHTSQYLCASSDRGNKGTEAFFGQGTRLTVV.

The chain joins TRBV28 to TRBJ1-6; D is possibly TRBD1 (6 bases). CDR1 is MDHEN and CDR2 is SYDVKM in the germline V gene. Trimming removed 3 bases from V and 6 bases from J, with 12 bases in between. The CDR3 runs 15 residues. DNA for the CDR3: TGTGCCAGCAGTTTGTCCGGGACAACTAATTCACCCCTCCACTTT. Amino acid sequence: CASSLSGTTNSPLHF.

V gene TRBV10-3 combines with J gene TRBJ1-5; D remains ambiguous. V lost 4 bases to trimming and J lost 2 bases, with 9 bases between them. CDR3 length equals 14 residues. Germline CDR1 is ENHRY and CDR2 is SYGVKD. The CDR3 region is CAISVGLGNQPQHF. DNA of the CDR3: TGTGCCATCAGTGTCGGGTTGGGCAATCAGCCCCAGCATTTT.

The CDR3 DNA sequence: TGTGCCAGCGGGGACAGGAGTCGCTACGAGCAGTACTTC. Translating gives CASGDRSRYEQYF. The rearrangement joins TRBV28 to TRBJ2-7; 8 nucleotides match TRBD1. CDR1 is MDHEN and CDR2 is SYDVKM in the germline V gene. The length of the CDR3 is 13 residues. Trimming took 8 bases from V and 3 from J; bases not matched to a gene: 6.

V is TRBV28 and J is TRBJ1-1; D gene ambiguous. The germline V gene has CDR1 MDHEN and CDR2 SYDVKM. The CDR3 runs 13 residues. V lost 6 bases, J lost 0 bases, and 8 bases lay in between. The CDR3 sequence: CASSRNLNTEAFF. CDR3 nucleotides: TGTGCCAGCAGCCGGAACTTGAACACTGAAGCTTTCTTT.

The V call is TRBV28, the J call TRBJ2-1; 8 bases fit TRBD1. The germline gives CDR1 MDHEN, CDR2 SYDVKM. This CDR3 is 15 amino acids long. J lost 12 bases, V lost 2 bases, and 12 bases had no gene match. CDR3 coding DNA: TGTGCCAGCAGTTTACCCTTCCTCAGGGGGCAAAGGCAGTTCTTC. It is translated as CASSLPFLRGQRQFF.

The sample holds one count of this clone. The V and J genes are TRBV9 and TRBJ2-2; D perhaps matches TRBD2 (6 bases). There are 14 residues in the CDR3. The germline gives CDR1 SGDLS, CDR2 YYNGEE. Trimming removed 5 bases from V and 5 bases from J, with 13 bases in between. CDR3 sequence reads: CASSAGTSTGELFF. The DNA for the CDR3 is TGTGCCAGCAGTGCCGGGACTTCTACCGGGGAGCTGTTTTTT.

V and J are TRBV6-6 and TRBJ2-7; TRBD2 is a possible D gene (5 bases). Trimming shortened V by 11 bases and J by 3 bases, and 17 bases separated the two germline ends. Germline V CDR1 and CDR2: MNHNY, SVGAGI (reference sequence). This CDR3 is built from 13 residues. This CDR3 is CACTTSGFYEQYF. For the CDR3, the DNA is TGTGCCTGCACCACATCGGGGTTCTACGAGCAGTACTTC.

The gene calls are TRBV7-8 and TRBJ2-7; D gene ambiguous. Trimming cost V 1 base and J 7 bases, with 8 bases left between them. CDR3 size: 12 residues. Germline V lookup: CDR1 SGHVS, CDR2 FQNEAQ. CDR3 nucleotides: TGTGCCAGCAGCTTAGTGATGGGAGAGCAGTACTTC. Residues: CASSLVMGEQYF.

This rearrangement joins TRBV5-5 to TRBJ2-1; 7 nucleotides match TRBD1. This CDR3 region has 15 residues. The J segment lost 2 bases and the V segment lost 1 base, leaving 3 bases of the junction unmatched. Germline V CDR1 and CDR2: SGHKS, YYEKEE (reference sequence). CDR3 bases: TGTGCCAGCAGCTTGATTGACAGGGCCTACAATGAGCAGTTCTTC. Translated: CASSLIDRAYNEQFF.

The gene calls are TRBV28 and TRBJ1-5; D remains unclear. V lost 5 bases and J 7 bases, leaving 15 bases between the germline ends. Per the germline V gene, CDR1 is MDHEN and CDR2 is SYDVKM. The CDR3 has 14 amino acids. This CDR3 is CASSVGLGVQPQHF. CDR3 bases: TGTGCCAGCAGTGTAGGGCTGGGAGTCCAGCCCCAGCATTTT.

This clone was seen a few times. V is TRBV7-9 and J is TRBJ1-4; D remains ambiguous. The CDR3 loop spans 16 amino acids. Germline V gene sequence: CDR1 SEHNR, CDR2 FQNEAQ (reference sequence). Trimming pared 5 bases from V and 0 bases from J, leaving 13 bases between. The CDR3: CASSQKVSSTNEKLFF. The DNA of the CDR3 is TGTGCCAGCAGCCAGAAGGTATCGTCAACTAATGAAAAACTGTTTTTT. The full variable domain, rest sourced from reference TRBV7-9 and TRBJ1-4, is DTGVSQNPRHKITKRGQNVTFRCDPISEHNRLYWYRQTLGQGPEFLTYFQNEAQLEKSRLLSDRFSAERPKGSFSTLEIQRTEQGDSAMYLCASSQKVSSTNEKLFFGSGTQLSVL.

The CDR3 DNA reads TGTGCCAGTAGTAACACGCGGCGGCGCCAGTTTAATGAAAAACTGTTTTTT. Translation gives CASSNTRRRQFNEKLFF. The rearrangement joins TRBV19 to TRBJ1-4; D ambiguous. Trimming removed 4 bases at V and 4 bases at J, with 19 bases between. CDR1 is LNHDA and CDR2 is SQIVND in the germline V gene (reference sequence). This CDR3 is built from 17 residues.

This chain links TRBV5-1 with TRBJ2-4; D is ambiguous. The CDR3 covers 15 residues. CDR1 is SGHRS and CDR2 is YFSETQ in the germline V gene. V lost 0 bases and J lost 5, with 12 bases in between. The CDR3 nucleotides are TGCGCCAGCAGCTTGGGGGCGGACCACCAAAACATTCAGTACTTC. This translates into CASSLGADHQNIQYF. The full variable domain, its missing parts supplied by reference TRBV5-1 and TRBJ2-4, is KAGVTQTPRYLIKTRGQQVTLSCSPISGHRSVSWYQQTPGQGLQFLFEYFSETQRNKGNFPGRFSGRQFSNSRSEMNVSTLELGDSALYLCASSLGADHQNIQYFGAGTRLSVL.

The CDR3, as DNA: TGTGCCAGCAGCGGTAGCGGGGGGGCTCGCACAGATACGCAGTATTTT. Protein product: CASSGSGGARTDTQYF. The chain carries TRBV9 and TRBJ2-3, with 11 nucleotides matching TRBD2. Germline V gene sequence: CDR1 SGDLS, CDR2 YYNGEE. Losses at the gene ends were 3 bases for V and 1 base for J; bases not matched to a gene: 4. The CDR3 loop spans 16 amino acids.

CDR3 residues: CASSRGTSGRTYNEQFF. The CDR3, as DNA: TGTGCCAGCAGCCGGGGGACTAGCGGGAGAACCTACAATGAGCAGTTCTTC. The J gene is TRBJ2-1, the V gene TRBV11-3; 14 positions agree with TRBD2. Germline V gives CDR1 SGHNT, CDR2 YENEEA. The V segment lost 5 bases and the J segment 2 bases; nucleotides outside the gene matches: 5. The CDR3 is 17 residues long. The whole variable domain, remainder taken from reference TRBV11-3 and TRBJ2-1, is EAGVVQSPRYKIIEKKQPVAFWCNPISGHNTLYWYLQNLGQGPELLIRYENEEAVDDSQLPKDRFSAERLKGVDSTLKIQPAELGDSAVYLCASSRGTSGRTYNEQFFGPGTRLTVL.

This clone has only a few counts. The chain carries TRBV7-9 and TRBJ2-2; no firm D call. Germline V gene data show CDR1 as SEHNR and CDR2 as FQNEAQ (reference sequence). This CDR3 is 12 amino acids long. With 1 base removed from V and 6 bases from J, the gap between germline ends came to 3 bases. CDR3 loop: CASSLVSGELFF. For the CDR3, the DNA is TGTGCCAGCAGCTTAGTCTCCGGGGAGCTGTTTTTT.

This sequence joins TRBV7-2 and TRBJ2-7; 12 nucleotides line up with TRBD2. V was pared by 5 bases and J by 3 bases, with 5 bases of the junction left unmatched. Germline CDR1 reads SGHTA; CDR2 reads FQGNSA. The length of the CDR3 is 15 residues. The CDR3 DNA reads TGTGCCAGCAGCCCAACTAGCGGGGGGCTCTACGAGCAGTACTTC. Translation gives CASSPTSGGLYEQYF. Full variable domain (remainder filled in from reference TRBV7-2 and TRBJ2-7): GAGVSQSPSNKVTEKGKDVELRCDPISGHTALYWYRQSLGQGLEFLIYFQGNSAPDKSGLPSDRFSAERTGGSVSTLTIQRTQQEDSAVYLCASSPTSGGLYEQYFGPGTRLTVT.

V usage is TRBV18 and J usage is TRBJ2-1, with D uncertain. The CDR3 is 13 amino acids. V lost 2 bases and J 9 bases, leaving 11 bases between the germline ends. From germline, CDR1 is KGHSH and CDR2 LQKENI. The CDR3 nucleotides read TGTGCCAGCTCACCAGATTTGGGGTCTGAGCAGTTCTTC. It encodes CASSPDLGSEQFF.

Written as DNA, the CDR3 is TGTGCCAGCAGTCCTCCGTACCAAGAGACCCAGTACTTC. It is translated as CASSPPYQETQYF. This chain connects TRBV27 to TRBJ2-5; D remains unclear. V lost 5 bases to trimming and J lost 0 bases, with 7 bases between them. CDR1 MNHEY and CDR2 SMNVEV come from the germline V gene (reference sequence). This CDR3 comprises 13 residues.

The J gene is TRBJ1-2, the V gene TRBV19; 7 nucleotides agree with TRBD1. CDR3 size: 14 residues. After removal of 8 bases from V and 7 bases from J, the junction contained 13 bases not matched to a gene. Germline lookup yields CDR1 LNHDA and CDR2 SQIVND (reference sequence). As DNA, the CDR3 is TGTGCCAGTTTGATAACGACAGGGATGGGTGGCTACACCTTC. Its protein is CASLITTGMGGYTF.

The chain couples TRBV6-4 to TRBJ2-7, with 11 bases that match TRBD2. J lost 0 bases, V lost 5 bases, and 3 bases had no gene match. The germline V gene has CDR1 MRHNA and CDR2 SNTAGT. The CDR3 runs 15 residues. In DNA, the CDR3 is TGTGCCAGCAGTAGACTAGCGGGGTTCTCCTACGAGCAGTACTTC. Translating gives CASSRLAGFSYEQYF.

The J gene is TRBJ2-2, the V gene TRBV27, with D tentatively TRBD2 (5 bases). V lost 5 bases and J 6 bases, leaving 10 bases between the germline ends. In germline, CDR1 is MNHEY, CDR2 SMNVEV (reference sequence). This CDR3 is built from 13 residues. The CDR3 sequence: CASSASRSGELFF. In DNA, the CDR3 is TGTGCCAGCAGTGCTAGCAGGTCCGGGGAGCTGTTTTTT.